These 7 T cell receptor beta chains share one sample of origin, sequenced in a study of blood T cells in healthy people across ages. For the second PCR, which ran for about 6 to 12 cycles, a sample-barcoded 5' primer and a J-beta primer mix were used. MiXCR was run by TCRdb on the 5' RACE reads, yielding one entry per CDR3 protein. The sample has over 1.5 million distinct CDR3 sequences, roughly 49% seen once. The sequencing sample was made of blood. The receptors were sampled from a woman between 40 and 55 years old in good health.

This clonotype was observed a handful of times. The chain links TRBV7-2 to TRBJ2-3, with D perhaps TRBD1 (6 bases). The CDR3 runs 15 residues. V was cut by 3 bases and J by 7 bases, with 17 bases left in between. Germline V gene lookup returns CDR1 SGHTA and CDR2 FQGNSA. CDR3 sequence reads: CASSLTGDAGYTQYF. CDR3 sequence (DNA): TGTGCCAGCAGCTTGACAGGCGATGCTGGATATACGCAGTATTTT. Drawing the rest from reference TRBV7-2 and TRBJ2-3, the complete variable domain is GAGVSQSPSNKVTEKGKDVELRCDPISGHTALYWYRQSLGQGLEFLIYFQGNSAPDKSGLPSDRFSAERTGGSVSTLTIQRTQQEDSAVYLCASSLTGDAGYTQYFGPGTRLTVL.

The chain has TRBV6-2 or TRBV6-3 and TRBJ2-4; no definite D call. V gave up 0 bases and J gave up 1 base, with 13 bases separating them. Germline CDR1 MNHEY, CDR2 SVGEGT. This CDR3 contains 17 residues. CDR3 bases: TGTGCCAGCAGTTACTCGATGACTCGGGCGGCCAAAAACATTCAGTACTTC. Its protein product is CASSYSMTRAAKNIQYF.

The chain joins TRBV6-6 to TRBJ1-2; TRBD1 aligns across 8 bases. After removal of 5 bases from V and 6 bases from J, the junction contained 11 bases not matched to a gene. The CDR3 covers 15 residues. Germline CDR1 reads MNHNY; CDR2 reads SVGAGI (reference sequence). CDR3 in amino acids: CASSQGQGTYDGYTF. The DNA for the CDR3 is TGTGCCAGCAGTCAAGGACAGGGAACGTACGATGGCTACACCTTC.

The chain uses TRBV5-5 and TRBJ2-7; 7 bases match TRBD1. Trimming took 4 bases from V and 3 from J; bases not matched to a gene: 16. This CDR3 spans 17 amino acids. Germline V gives CDR1 SGHKS, CDR2 YYEKEE (reference sequence). As DNA, the CDR3 is TGTGCCAGCAGCCAAGTCCCAACAGGGGCATTCTTCTACGAGCAGTACTTC. This sequence encodes CASSQVPTGAFFYEQYF.

This clonotype was recorded a few times. V usage is TRBV6-5 and J usage is TRBJ2-6; perhaps TRBD1 as D (6 bases). Trimming stripped 2 bases from V and 0 bases from J, with 14 bases between. In germline, CDR1 is MNHEY, CDR2 SVGAGI. The CDR3 spans 18 residues. The CDR3: CASSYGQGQTSGANVLTF. CDR3 DNA: TGTGCCAGCAGTTACGGGCAGGGACAAACCTCTGGGGCCAACGTCCTGACTTTC.

The chain recombines TRBV5-1 with TRBJ2-1; TRBD2 matches 8 bases. Germline CDR1 SGHRS, CDR2 YFSETQ. The length of the CDR3 is 14 residues. V shed 5 bases, J shed 7 bases, and the junction held 8 bases outside the gene matches. CDR3 in DNA: TGCGCCAGCAGTTACGGACTAGCCTTGAATGAGCAGTTCTTC. This translates into CASSYGLALNEQFF.

The sample holds a few counts of this clonotype. This chain joins TRBV29-1 and TRBJ1-2; D is perhaps TRBD1 (6 bases). The CDR3 runs 17 residues. V was clipped by 2 bases and J by 4 bases, with 23 bases between them. From germline, CDR1 is SQVTM and CDR2 ANQGSEA. This CDR3 is CSVESGGQGDEFYGYTF. CDR3 bases: TGCAGCGTTGAATCGGGGGGGCAGGGAGATGAATTCTATGGCTACACCTTC.